This T cell receptor beta chain derives from a study of T cell changes during pregnancy in multiple sclerosis. The repertoire was sequenced with immunoSEQ multiplex PCR; TCRdb's copy has only in-frame clones and lacks some. The sample holds 45,000 to 65,000 clones; about nine tenths are singletons and the top ten take roughly 0.47%. Looked up from germline, CDR1 is LNHDA and CDR2 is SQIVND (reference sequence). The ends were cut back, 4 bases at V and 2 bases at J, with 14 bases in the middle. The CDR3 covers 15 residues. This chain joins TRBV19 and TRBJ1-1, with D possibly matching TRBD1 (6 bases). The source was CD4+ T cells from peripheral blood mononuclear cells, collected in the third trimester of pregnancy. The clonotype originates from a female donor with multiple sclerosis, enrolled in a pregnancy study. The CDR3 protein is CASSREGGRNTEAFF. As DNA, the CDR3 is TGTGCCAGTAGTAGAGAAGGGGGAAGAAACACTGAAGCTTTCTTT.